This entry is about one TCR beta chain. The CDR3 runs to 15 residues. Per germline, CDR1 SEHNR and CDR2 FQNEAQ (reference sequence). Trimming pared 4 bases from V and 2 bases from J, leaving 15 bases between. The table came from immunoSEQ multiplex PCR; TCRdb's copy has only in-frame clones and leaves some out. The table includes over 65,000 clones, about 95% detected once. This sample stems from a study of shared T cell receptors in the human thymus. The chain recombines TRBV7-9 with TRBJ2-7; the D gene is possibly TRBD1 (6 bases). This receptor was taken from a human donor. The sequencing sample was made of thymocytes. The CDR3 region is CASSSAGTTTYEQYF. DNA of the CDR3: TGTGCCAGCAGCTCAGCCGGGACAACTACCTACGAGCAGTACTTC.